This passage covers 2 T cell receptor beta chains from one sample sequenced in a study of cytomegalovirus exposure and HLA in healthy donors. PCR used 60 Vbeta primers and 13 Jbeta primers. Sequencing used immunoSEQ multiplex PCR; TCRdb keeps in-frame clones, though not all of them. The sample holds about 50,000 clones, 60% to 75% seen once. The sample taken for sequencing was PBMCs. Receptors originate from a woman aged 45 to 65 in good health and CMV-seronegative.

V usage is TRBV29-1 and J usage is TRBJ2-1, with 12 bases matching TRBD2. Germline V lookup: CDR1 SQVTM, CDR2 ANQGSEA. Trimming took 4 bases from V and 5 from J; bases not matched to a gene: 9. This CDR3 is built from 16 residues. The CDR3 protein is CSVGLAGDLLHNEQFF. The CDR3, as DNA: TGCAGCGTTGGACTAGCGGGAGACCTTCTGCACAATGAGCAGTTCTTC.

The chain carries TRBV7-7 and TRBJ2-7; TRBD2 aligns across 15 bases. The CDR3 has 16 amino acids. Germline values: CDR1 SSHAT, CDR2 FNYEAQ (reference sequence). CDR3 DNA sequence: TGTGCTAGCAGCCCAGGACTAGCGGGAGGGGTCTACGAGCAGTACGTC. Its translation: CASSPGLAGGVYEQYV.